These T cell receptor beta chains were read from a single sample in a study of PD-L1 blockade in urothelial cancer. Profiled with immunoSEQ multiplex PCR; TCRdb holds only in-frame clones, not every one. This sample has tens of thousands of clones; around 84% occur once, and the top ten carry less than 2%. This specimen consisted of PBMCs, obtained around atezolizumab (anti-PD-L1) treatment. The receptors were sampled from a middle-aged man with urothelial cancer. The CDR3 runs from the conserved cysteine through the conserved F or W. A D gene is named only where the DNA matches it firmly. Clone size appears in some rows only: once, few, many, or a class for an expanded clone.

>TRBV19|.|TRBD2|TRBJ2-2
TGTGCCAGTAGTATAGTTCCGGGAGGGGCGAGCACCGGGGAGCTGTTTTTT
CASSIVPGGASTGELFF
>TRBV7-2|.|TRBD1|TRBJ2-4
TGTGCCAGCAGCTCCATAACAGGGGCTTTCGGCATTCAGTACTTC
CASSSITGAFGIQYF
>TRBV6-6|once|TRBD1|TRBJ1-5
TGTGCCAGCAGTTACTCGACTGCGGGACAGGGGTGGCATTTT
CASSYSTAGQGWHF
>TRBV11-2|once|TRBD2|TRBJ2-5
TGTGCCAGCAGCTCCTGGGGGGGCGGGGGGCAAGAGACCCAGTACTTC
CASSSWGGGGQETQYF
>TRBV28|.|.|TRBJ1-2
TGTGCCAGTTGGGGCGGTAACTATGGCTACACCTTC
CASWGGNYGYTF
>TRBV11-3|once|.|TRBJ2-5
TGTGCCAGCAGCCAATTACAGAGCGAGACCCAGTACTTC
CASSQLQSETQYF
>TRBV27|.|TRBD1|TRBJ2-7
TGTGCCAGCAGTGCCCCGGGACAGGGGGCCCACGAGCAGTACTTC
CASSAPGQGAHEQYF
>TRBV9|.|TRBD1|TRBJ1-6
TGTGCCAGCAGCTCAGGATCGGGACAGGGGGTCTCACCCCTCCACTTT
CASSSGSGQGVSPLHF
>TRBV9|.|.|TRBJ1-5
TGTGCCAGCAGCCGAGATCTTAGCAATCAGCCCCAGCATTTT
CASSRDLSNQPQHF
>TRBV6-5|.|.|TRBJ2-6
TGTGCCAGCAGTTACTCCCGAGGGCCTGGGGCCAACGTCCTGACTTTC
CASSYSRGPGANVLTF
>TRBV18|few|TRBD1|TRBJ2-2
TGTGCCAGCTCACCAGGACAGGGGGTCCTCGGGGAGCTGTTTTTT
CASSPGQGVLGELFF
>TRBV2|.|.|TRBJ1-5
TGTGCCAGCAGTACACAGGGTCGGAGCAATCAGCCCCAGCATTTT
CASSTQGRSNQPQHF
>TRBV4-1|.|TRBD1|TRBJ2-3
TGCGCCAGCAGCCAGGGCTACCCGGGACAGGGGGTTCGCCCAGATACGCAGTATTTT
CASSQGYPGQGVRPDTQYF
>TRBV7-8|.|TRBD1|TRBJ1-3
TGTGCCAGCAGCCCTAGGACAGGCTCTGGAAACACCATATATTTT
CASSPRTGSGNTIYF
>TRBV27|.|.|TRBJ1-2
TGTGCCAGCAGTTTACGGGGGATATATGGCTACACCTTC
CASSLRGIYGYTF
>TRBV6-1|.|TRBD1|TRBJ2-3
TGTGCCAGCAGTGAAGCGCTGACAGGGGGCACAGATACGCAGTATTTT
CASSEALTGGTDTQYF
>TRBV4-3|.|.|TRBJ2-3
TGCGCCAGCAGCCAAGATTGGGCGGGAATACGGGCAGATACGCAGTATTTT
CASSQDWAGIRADTQYF
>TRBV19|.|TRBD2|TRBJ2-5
TGTGCCAGTAATCGCCTTAGCGGGAGGGCCGGAGAGACCCAGTACTTC
CASNRLSGRAGETQYF
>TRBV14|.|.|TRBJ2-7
TGTGCCAGCAGCCAAGCCAAAACAGGCCTCTACGAGCAGTACTTC
CASSQAKTGLYEQYF
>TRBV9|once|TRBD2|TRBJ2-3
TGTGCCAGCAGCGTGGCGGGGGGGCAGGATACGCAGTATTTT
CASSVAGGQDTQYF
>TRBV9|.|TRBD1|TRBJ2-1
TGTGCCAGCAGCGTAGGCCGACAGGGGGCGTCGGTAGCGGGATGGGATGAGCAGTTCTTC
CASSVGRQGASVAGWDEQFF
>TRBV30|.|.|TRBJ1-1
TGTGCCTGGATATCTGGAGTGTACACTGAAGCTTTCTTT
CAWISGVYTEAFF
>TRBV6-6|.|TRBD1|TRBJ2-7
TGTGCCAGCAGTTACGAGGGACAGGGCATTGACGAGCAGTACTTC
CASSYEGQGIDEQYF
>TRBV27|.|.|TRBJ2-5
TGTGCCAGCAGTTTATCGGTGGACTACCAAGAGACCCAGTACTTC
CASSLSVDYQETQYF
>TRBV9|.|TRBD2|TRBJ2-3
TGTGCCAGCAGCGTAGATAGGCGGGGGAATACGCAGTATTTT
CASSVDRRGNTQYF
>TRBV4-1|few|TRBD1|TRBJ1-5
TGCGCCAGCAGCCAAGAGAGACAGGGGATGACAAATCAGCCCCAGCATTTT
CASSQERQGMTNQPQHF
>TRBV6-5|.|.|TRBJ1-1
TGTGCCAGCAGACAGGGAACAGCGAACACTGAAGCTTTCTTT
CASRQGTANTEAFF
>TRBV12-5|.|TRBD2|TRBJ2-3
TGTGCTAGTGGTTTGGTAGCGGGGGGGTCGGATACGCAGTATTTT
CASGLVAGGSDTQYF